This T cell receptor (beta chain) was retrieved from a study of T cells after yellow fever vaccination. Whole-study results and caveats: The secondary response was weaker, and its peak arrived faster, on day 5 versus 15. Boosting was followed by the reappearance of most primary-vaccination clones (about 96% CD4, about 90% CD8).

The V and J ends lost 3 bases and 4 bases, in that order; junction bases with no gene match: 7. Germline V CDR1 and CDR2: MGHRA, YSYEKL. This CDR3 is built from 16 residues. This clonotype was observed a few times. Its target is unknown. As TCR cDNA was made by 5'RACE template switching, a universal primer site and UMIs were added. TCRdb recomputed calls from the 5' RACE reads with MiXCR, one row per CDR3 protein. The sample has hundreds of thousands of distinct CDR3 sequences; 8.1% are singletons. The source of this sequence is a man aged 18 to 35 who received the YFV17D yellow fever vaccine. The chain joins TRBV4-1 to TRBJ2-1; 9 bases match TRBD2. The sample consisted of PBMCs, taken about 41 days after the first yellow fever vaccination. DNA of the CDR3: TGCGCCAGCAGCCATCCGGGGGCGGGGGGGTACAATGAGCAGTTCTTC. It specifies CASSHPGAGGYNEQFF.